This T cell receptor (beta chain) was captured by sequencing in a study of blood T cell repertoires in COVID-19. V dropped 2 bases and J dropped 5 bases, with 8 bases sitting between them. The CDR3 totals 14 residues. CDR1 is KGHDR, CDR2 SFDVKD, per germline. Method: immunoSEQ multiplex PCR; TCRdb's copy keeps in-frame clones and lacks some. The sample has tens of thousands of clones, approximately 80% seen once. The clonotype was recovered from a human donor in a cohort sampled during active COVID-19. What was sequenced was peripheral blood. V and J are TRBV24-1 and TRBJ2-2, with D unclear. The CDR3 DNA sequence: TGTGCCACCAGTGATTGGGCACCAACCGGGGAGCTGTTTTTT. Its translation: CATSDWAPTGELFF.